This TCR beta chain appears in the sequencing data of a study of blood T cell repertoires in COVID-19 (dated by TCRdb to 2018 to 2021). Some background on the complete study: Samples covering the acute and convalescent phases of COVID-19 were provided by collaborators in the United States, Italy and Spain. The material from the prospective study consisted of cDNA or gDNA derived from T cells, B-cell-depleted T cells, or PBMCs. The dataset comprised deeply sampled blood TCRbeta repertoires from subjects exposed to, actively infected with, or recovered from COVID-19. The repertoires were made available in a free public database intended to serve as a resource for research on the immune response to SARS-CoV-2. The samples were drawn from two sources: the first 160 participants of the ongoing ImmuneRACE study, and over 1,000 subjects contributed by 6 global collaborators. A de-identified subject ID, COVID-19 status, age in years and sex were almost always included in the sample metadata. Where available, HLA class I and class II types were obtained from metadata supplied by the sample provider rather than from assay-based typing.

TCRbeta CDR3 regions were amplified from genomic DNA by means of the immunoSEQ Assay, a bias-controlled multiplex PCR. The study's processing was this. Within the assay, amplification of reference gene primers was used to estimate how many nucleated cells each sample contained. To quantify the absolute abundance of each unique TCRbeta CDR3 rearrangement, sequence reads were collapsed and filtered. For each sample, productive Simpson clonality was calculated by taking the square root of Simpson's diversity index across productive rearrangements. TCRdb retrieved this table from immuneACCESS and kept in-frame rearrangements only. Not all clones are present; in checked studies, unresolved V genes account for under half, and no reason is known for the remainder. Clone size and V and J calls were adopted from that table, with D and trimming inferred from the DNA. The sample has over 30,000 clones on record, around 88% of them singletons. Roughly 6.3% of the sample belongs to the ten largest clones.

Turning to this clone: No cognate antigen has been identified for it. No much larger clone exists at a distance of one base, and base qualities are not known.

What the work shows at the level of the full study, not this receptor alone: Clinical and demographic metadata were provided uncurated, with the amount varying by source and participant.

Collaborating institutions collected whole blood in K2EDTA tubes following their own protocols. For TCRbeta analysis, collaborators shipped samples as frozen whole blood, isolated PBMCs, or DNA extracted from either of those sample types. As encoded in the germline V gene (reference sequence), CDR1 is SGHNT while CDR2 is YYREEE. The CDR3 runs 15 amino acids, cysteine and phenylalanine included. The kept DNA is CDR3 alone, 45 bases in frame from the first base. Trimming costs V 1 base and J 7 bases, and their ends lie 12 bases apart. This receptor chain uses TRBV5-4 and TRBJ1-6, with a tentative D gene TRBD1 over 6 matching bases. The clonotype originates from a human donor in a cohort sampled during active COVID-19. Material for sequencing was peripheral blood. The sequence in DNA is TGTGCCAGCAGCTTGTGGGGGGGCGGAAATTCACCCCTCCACTTT. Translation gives CASSLWGGGNSPLHF.